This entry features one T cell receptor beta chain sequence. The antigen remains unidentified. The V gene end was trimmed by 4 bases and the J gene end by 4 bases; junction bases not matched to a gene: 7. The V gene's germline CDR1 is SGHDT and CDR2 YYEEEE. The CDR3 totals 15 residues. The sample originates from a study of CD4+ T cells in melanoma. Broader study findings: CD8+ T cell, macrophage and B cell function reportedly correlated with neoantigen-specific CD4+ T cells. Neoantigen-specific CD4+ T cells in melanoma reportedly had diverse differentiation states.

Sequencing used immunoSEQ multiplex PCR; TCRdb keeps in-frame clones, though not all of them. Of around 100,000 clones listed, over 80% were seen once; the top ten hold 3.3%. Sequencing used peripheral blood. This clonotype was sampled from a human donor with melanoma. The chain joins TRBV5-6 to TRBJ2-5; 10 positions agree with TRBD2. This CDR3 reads CASSPTTSGPETQYF. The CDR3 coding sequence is TGTGCCAGCAGCCCAACGACTAGCGGGCCAGAGACCCAGTACTTC.